One and the same sample provided the 23 T cell receptor beta chains below, sequenced in a study. Via MiXCR, TCRdb re-called the 5' RACE reads, giving one row per CDR3 protein. The sample carries nearly 10,000 distinct CDR3 sequences, 14% recorded once. Cells sorted as Tregs were CD4+, CD25+ and CD127-/low. Sequencing input: Tregs sorted from blood. The receptors were gathered from a female donor with breast cancer.

By share, this clonotype ranks as medium-sized. The gene calls are TRBV4-1 and TRBJ2-1; possibly TRBD1 or TRBD2 for D (5 bases each). Germline-derived CDR1 and CDR2 are MGHRA and YSYEKL. The CDR3 is 14 residues long. V was clipped by 3 bases and J by 9 bases, with 15 bases between them. CDR3 DNA: TGCGCCAGCAGCCACGGGACCCTTGAGGGTGAGCAGTTCTTC. As protein: CASSHGTLEGEQFF.

This clonotype is a singleton in its sample. A junction end diverges from the germline sequence, so it may reflect a read error. The chain uses TRBV7-2 and TRBJ1-4; D possibly corresponds to TRBD1 (5 bases). CDR1 and CDR2 from the germline V gene are SGHTA and FQGNSA. CDR3 length: 16 residues. DNA of the CDR3: TGTGCCAGCAGCTTAGCCCCGGGACCGGATCCTGAAGAACTGTTTTTT. The encoded protein is CASSLAPGPDPEELFF.

About this clonotype: A much bigger clone sits one base away, suggesting this may be a read error. The chain recombines TRBV7-2 with TRBJ2-3; TRBD2 matches 9 bases. The CDR3 consists of 16 residues. Germline values: CDR1 SGHTA, CDR2 FQGNSA. The CDR3 DNA follows: TGTGCCAGCAGCTTACGCGGGGGGGCCGGCACAGGTACGCAGTATTTT. It yields the protein CASSLRGGAGTGTQYF.

This clonotype is termed medium-sized. The chain joins TRBV6-6 to TRBJ1-4, with D uncertain. Germline V CDR1 and CDR2: MNHNY, SVGAGI (reference sequence). V was clipped by 4 bases and J by 6 bases, with 6 bases between them. The CDR3 is 12 residues long. The CDR3 sequence is CASSLSDEKLFF. The CDR3 DNA reads TGTGCCAGCAGTTTATCGGATGAAAAACTGTTTTTT.

Remarks on this clonotype: A clone one base away is much larger, so this may be a read error. The rearrangement joins TRBV6-1 to TRBJ1-5, with D unclear. V was trimmed by 7 bases and J by 7 bases, leaving 14 bases between them. The CDR3 sequence is 13 residues long. Germline V gives CDR1 MNHNS, CDR2 SASEGT. CDR3 sequence reads: CASTPQVLQPQHF. Written as DNA, the CDR3 is TGTGCCAGCACCCCTCAGGTACTACAGCCCCAGCATTTT.

This clonotype is a singleton in its sample. A clone one base away is much larger, so this may be a read error. The V and J genes are TRBV5-1 and TRBJ2-7; D is unclear. The germline V gene encodes CDR1 SGHRS and CDR2 YFSETQ. The CDR3 runs to 14 residues. The CDR3 DNA reads TGCGCCAGCGGCTTGGTCCCACAGACCTACGAGCAGTACTTC. Translating it yields CASGLVPQTYEQYF.

This clonotype was counted at least ten times. The chain recombines TRBV11-2 with TRBJ1-2; 8 bases map to TRBD1. V lost 5 bases and J lost 4; bases outside the gene matches: 15. The CDR3 is made up of 17 amino acids. CDR1 and CDR2 from the germline V gene are SGHAT and FQNNGV. Written as DNA, the CDR3 is TGTGCCAGCAGCCCTTACAGGGGGGGGCTCAACCCCTATGGCTACACCTTC. It translates to CASSPYRGGLNPYGYTF.

In its sample, this clonotype was seen a few times. V and J are TRBV5-4 and TRBJ2-3; the match to TRBD2 covers 14 bases. The V segment lost 5 bases and the J segment 3 bases; nucleotides outside the gene matches: 5. CDR1 is SGHNT and CDR2 is YYREEE in the germline V gene (reference sequence). The CDR3 totals 16 residues. In DNA, the CDR3 is TGTGCCAGCAGTGAAAGACTAGCGGGAGGGACAGATACGCAGTATTTT. This encodes CASSERLAGGTDTQYF.

A word on this clonotype: A read error may be the cause here, since a much bigger clone is one base away. Lacking the conserved final phenylalanine or tryptophan, this CDR3 likely reflects a read error. This sequence joins TRBV5-5 and TRBJ1-5; D gene unclear. The CDR3 spans 13 residues. V dropped 3 bases and J dropped 1 base, with 5 bases sitting between them. Germline CDR1 and CDR2: SGHKS and YYEKEE (reference sequence). The DNA for the CDR3 is TGTGCCAGCAGCTCGGAGAGCAATCAGCCCCAGCATCTT. Encoded protein: CASSSESNQPQHL.

This clonotype ranks as medium-sized. This chain's CDR3 is CSVARTGAGNEQFF. The CDR3, as DNA: TGCAGCGTTGCTCGGACAGGGGCAGGGAATGAGCAGTTCTTC. The rearrangement joins TRBV29-1 to TRBJ2-1; 9 nucleotides align to TRBD1. The CDR3 runs 14 residues. J lost 7 bases, V lost 4 bases, and 8 bases had no gene match. The germline CDR1 and CDR2 sequences are SQVTM and ANQGSEA.

With respect to this clonotype: A single base separates this from a much larger clone, so it may be a read error. The genes are TRBV5-1 and TRBJ2-2; 9 nucleotides align to TRBD2. The CDR3 runs to 16 residues. V lost 1 base and J lost 7; bases outside the gene matches: 8. The germline gives CDR1 SGHRS, CDR2 YFSETQ. The DNA for the CDR3 is TGCGCCAGCAGCTTGACGATCGCGGGAGGGATCGGGGAGCTGTTTTTT. Residues: CASSLTIAGGIGELFF.

This clonotype was seen repeatedly, ten times or more. The rearrangement uses TRBV7-2 and TRBJ2-7, with D maybe TRBD1 (5 bases). The CDR3 has 13 amino acids. Deletions cut 4 bases from V and 3 bases from J, with 10 bases between. Looked up from germline, CDR1 is SGHTA and CDR2 is FQGNSA. As DNA, the CDR3 is TGTGCCAGCAGCTCCGACAGAAACTACGAGCAGTACTTC. It specifies CASSSDRNYEQYF.

Judged by abundance, this clonotype is medium-sized (0.01 to 0.1%). The genes are TRBV6-5 and TRBJ2-7; D may match TRBD1 or TRBD2 (5 bases each). With 6 bases removed from V and 4 bases from J, the gap between germline ends came to 19 bases. The CDR3 runs 15 residues. Germline CDR1 and CDR2: MNHEY and SVGAGI. This chain's CDR3 is CASRSSGTSDYEQYF. CDR3 DNA sequence: TGTGCCAGCAGGTCCTCCGGGACCTCGGATTACGAGCAGTACTTC.

In this sample, this clonotype is medium-sized. The chain couples TRBV11-3 to TRBJ1-1; D remains ambiguous. This CDR3 is built from 15 residues. V shed 2 bases and J shed 7 bases, with 17 bases lying between them. Germline V lookup: CDR1 SGHNT, CDR2 YENEEA. The CDR3 here is CASSLIAGSGLEAFF. The CDR3 DNA reads TGTGCCAGCAGCTTAATTGCAGGTTCAGGACTTGAAGCTTTCTTT.

Regarding this clonotype: A clone one base away is much larger, so this may be a read error. The V gene is TRBV14, the J gene TRBJ1-4; unclear D gene. V was shortened by 0 bases and J by 7 bases, with 24 bases between the two germline ends. There are 19 residues in the CDR3. The germline CDR1 and CDR2 sequences are SGHDN and FVKESK. The CDR3, as DNA: TGTGCCAGCAGCCAAGAGCGACGGGGATTATTCAACGTGGTTGAAAAACTGTTTTTT. Translating it yields CASSQERRGLFNVVEKLFF. Filled out from reference TRBV14 and TRBJ1-4, the complete variable domain reads EAGVTQFPSHSVIEKGQTVTLRCDPISGHDNLYWYRRVMGKEIKFLLHFVKESKQDESGMPNNRFLAERTGGTYSTLKVQPAELEDSGVYFCASSQERRGLFNVVEKLFFGSGTQLSVL.

This clonotype is labeled medium-sized. The V and J genes are TRBV7-3 and TRBJ2-1; D is perhaps TRBD2 (6 bases). This CDR3 has 12 amino acids. Trimming took 5 bases from V and 10 from J, leaving 12 bases between them. Germline CDR1 SGHTA, CDR2 FQGTGA. CDR3 in DNA: TGTGCCAGCAGCCCTACGGGGAGGGAGCAGTTCTTC. Translating it yields CASSPTGREQFF.

About this clonotype: This may be a read error: a much more frequent sequence differs by one nucleotide. The CDR3 loop is CASSPGSSKTGELFF. In DNA, the CDR3 is TGCGCCAGCAGCCCAGGGTCAAGTAAAACCGGGGAGCTGTTTTTT. This chain joins TRBV5-1 and TRBJ2-2, with D possibly being TRBD1 (5 bases). CDR3 length equals 15 residues. The V gene's germline CDR1 is SGHRS and CDR2 YFSETQ. The V gene lost 4 bases and the J gene lost 5 bases, with 15 bases spanning the gap.

Many counts were recorded for this clonotype. The V call is TRBV5-1, the J call TRBJ2-1, with no clear D. CDR1 and CDR2 from the germline V gene are SGHRS and YFSETQ. V was clipped by 0 bases and J by 5 bases, with 12 bases between them. The CDR3 runs 15 residues. The CDR3 DNA follows: TGCGCCAGCAGCTTGGATGTGGGCGCTGACAATGAGCAGTTCTTC. Its translation is CASSLDVGADNEQFF.

This clonotype was seen only a few times. A much larger clone sits a single nucleotide away, making a read error possible. The conserved closing phenylalanine or tryptophan is absent in this CDR3, likely reflecting a read error. The V and J genes are TRBV20-1 and TRBJ1-1; 10 nucleotides line up with TRBD1. J gave up 11 bases and V 6 bases, and 9 bases lay outside the gene matches. Germline CDR1 is DFQATT and CDR2 is SNEGSKA (reference sequence). The CDR3 extends over 12 amino acids. CDR3 sequence reads: CSALQGTGEAFS. Here the CDR3 DNA reads TGCAGTGCCCTCCAAGGGACAGGGGAGGCTTTCTCT.

This clonotype is labeled as medium-sized. The rearrangement links TRBV6-5 to TRBJ2-1, with a tentative D call TRBD2 (5 bases). CDR1 and CDR2 (germline): MNHEY, SVGAGI. V was trimmed by 0 bases and J by 4 bases, leaving 7 bases between them. CDR3 length: 14 amino acids. The CDR3 loop is CASSYSRVYNEQFF. The CDR3 region has the DNA TGTGCCAGCAGTTACTCGCGGGTATACAATGAGCAGTTCTTC.

In its sample, this clonotype ranks as medium-sized. The chain joins TRBV9 to TRBJ2-5; 8 nucleotides align to TRBD2. Trimming removed 4 bases from V and 3 bases from J; junction bases left unmatched: 5. The CDR3 has 14 amino acids. Germline lookup yields CDR1 SGDLS and CDR2 YYNGEE. CDR3 residues: CASSPGLAEETQYF. The CDR3 nucleotides are TGTGCCAGCAGCCCAGGACTAGCAGAAGAGACCCAGTACTTC.

This clonotype was observed at least ten times. The V gene is TRBV30, the J gene TRBJ2-3, with 7 nucleotides matching TRBD1. CDR1 and CDR2 (germline): GTSNPN, SVGIG (reference sequence). The trim removed 5 bases at V and 3 bases at J, leaving 5 bases unmatched. This CDR3 comprises 13 residues. The CDR3 loop is CAWGVRGTDTQYF. CDR3 in DNA: TGTGCCTGGGGGGTCAGGGGGACAGATACGCAGTATTTT.

This clonotype was observed at least ten times. The chain couples TRBV27 to TRBJ2-1; a possible D gene is TRBD2 (5 bases). The germline V gene encodes CDR1 MNHEY and CDR2 SMNVEV (reference sequence). The CDR3 runs to 15 residues. The V end was cut by 7 bases, the J end by 0 bases, with 13 bases between. The CDR3 DNA reads TGTGCCAGCACCTTTTCGGGGAGCTCCTACAATGAGCAGTTCTTC. It is translated as CASTFSGSSYNEQFF.